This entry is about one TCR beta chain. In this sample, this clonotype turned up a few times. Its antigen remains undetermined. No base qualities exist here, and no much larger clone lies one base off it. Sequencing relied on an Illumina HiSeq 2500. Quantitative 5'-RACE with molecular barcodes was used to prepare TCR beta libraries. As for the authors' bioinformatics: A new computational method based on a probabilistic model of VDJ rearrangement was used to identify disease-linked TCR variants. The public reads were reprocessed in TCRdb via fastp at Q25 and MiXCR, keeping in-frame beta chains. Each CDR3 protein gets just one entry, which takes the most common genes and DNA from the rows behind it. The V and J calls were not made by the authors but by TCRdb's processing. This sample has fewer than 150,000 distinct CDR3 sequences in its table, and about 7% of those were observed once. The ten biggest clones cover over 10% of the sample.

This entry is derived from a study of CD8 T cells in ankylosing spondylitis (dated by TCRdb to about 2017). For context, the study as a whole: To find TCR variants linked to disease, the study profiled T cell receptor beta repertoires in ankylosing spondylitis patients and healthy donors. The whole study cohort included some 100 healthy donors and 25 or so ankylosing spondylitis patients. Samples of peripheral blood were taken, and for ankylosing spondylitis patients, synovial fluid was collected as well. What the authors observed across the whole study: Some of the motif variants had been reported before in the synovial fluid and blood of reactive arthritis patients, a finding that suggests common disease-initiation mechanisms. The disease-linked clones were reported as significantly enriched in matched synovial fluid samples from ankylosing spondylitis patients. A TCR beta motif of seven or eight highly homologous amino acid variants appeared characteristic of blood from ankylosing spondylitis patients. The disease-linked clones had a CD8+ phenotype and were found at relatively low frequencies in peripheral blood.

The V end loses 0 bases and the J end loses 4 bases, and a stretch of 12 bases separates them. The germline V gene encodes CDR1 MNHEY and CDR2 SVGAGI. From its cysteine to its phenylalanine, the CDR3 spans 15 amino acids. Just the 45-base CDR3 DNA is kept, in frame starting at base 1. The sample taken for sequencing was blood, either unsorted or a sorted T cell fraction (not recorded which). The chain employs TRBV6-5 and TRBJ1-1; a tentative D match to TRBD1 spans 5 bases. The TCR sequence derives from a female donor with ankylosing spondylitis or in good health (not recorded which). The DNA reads TGTGCCAGCAGTTACTCGAGAAGGGGAGGCACTGAAGCTTTCTTT. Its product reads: CASSYSRRGGTEAFF.